This TCR beta chain was profiled in a study of somatic mutations in cytotoxic T cells in rheumatoid arthritis (dated by TCRdb to about 2017). Looking at the study overall: Some T-cell populations stained with V beta antibodies were sorted by flow on a FACSAria II or Sony SH800 to nearly 100% purity, with sorted V beta1+ cells additionally subjected to TCRB sequencing. Whether expanded CD8+ T-cell clones in untreated, newly diagnosed rheumatoid arthritis carry somatic mutations was the study question, and clonality was characterized with TCRB deep sequencing. The median ages of the patient and control groups were essentially identical. TCRB deep sequencing was performed for roughly 66 rheumatoid arthritis patients and more than 15 healthy controls. Study-wide findings and limitations: The slight underrepresentation of TRBV07 in patients was not corrected for multiple comparisons. The antigen targets of the expanded CD8+ clones were unknown, and absence from virus-specific databases did not rule out viral specificity. Rheumatoid arthritis patients and age-matched healthy controls did not significantly differ in CD8+ T-cell clonality. Healthy controls showed no age-related increase in CD8+ clonality, whereas patients did (Spearman r ~ 0.49). In about an eighth of the roughly 65 patients the largest CD8+ clone exceeded 20% of CD8+ cells, and several identical CD8+ TCRB sequences were shared between blood and synovial fluid.

Comments on this clone: The antigen it binds to is not known. Per-base qualities were not stored, and no clone one base away is much larger.

TCRB CDR3 sequencing used the immunoSEQ assay on genomic DNA. The authors' pipeline ran thus. The analyses included only productive TCRB rearrangements. Clonality was expressed as a Shannon entropy-based productive clonality index, with each clone defined by a unique TCRB CDR3 sequence. To calculate repertoire overlap between two samples, the template counts of each clone were considered relative to each sample's total templates. V-gene usage from TCRB sequencing and V-gene usage measured by flow cytometry were correlated (Spearman r of approximately 0.66). TCRdb took over this immuneACCESS table, retaining in-frame rearrangements with V and J assigned. Such tables are incomplete; in checked studies, under half of the missing clones stem from an unresolved V gene, and the remainder is unexplained. The DNA gave D and trimming, while V, J and clone size come from that table. The sample profile shows roughly 18,000 clones; roughly 70% of them were found once. The ten largest make up about 20% of the sample.

Inclusive of the bounding cysteine and phenylalanine, the CDR3 is 13 residues long. Only the CDR3 portion is preserved as DNA: 39 bases, with reading frame beginning at the first base. The CDR1 and CDR2 encoded by the germline V gene are SGHTA and FQGNSA. V loses 6 bases, J loses 4 bases, and the germline ends lie 12 bases apart. Buffy coats from approximately 22 blood donors served as healthy controls, a group that was 55% female with a median age of 56 years (range about 21-80). Positive magnetic bead selection on an AutoMACS was used to isolate CD4+ and CD8+ cells, with flow cytometry used to check purity. Peripheral blood mononuclear cells were obtained using density gradient separation with Ficoll-Paque PLUS. Nucleospin Tissue or Tissue XS kits were used to extract DNA from CD4-enriched, CD8-enriched or PBMC samples, and a Qubit 2.0 fluorometer was used for quantification.

The V and J segments used are TRBV7-2 and TRBJ1-1; TRBD1 might be the D gene, on 6 matching bases. The origin of this receptor is a woman in her sixties in good health. Sequencing was performed on CD8+ T cells sorted from blood. The nucleotides read TGTGCCAGCAGTGCTACAGGGTTCACTGAAGCTTTCTTT. The encoded protein is CASSATGFTEAFF.